This T cell receptor (beta chain) emerged from a study of T cells expressing NK-cell markers. Study-wide results and limits: Several of the donors also had these clonotypes leading their CD3+CD56-NKG2C+ fraction.

From germline, CDR1 is LGHNA and CDR2 YSLEER. The CDR3 runs 15 residues. As concerns this clonotype: The antigen remains unidentified.

With the 5' RACE reads reprocessed, TCRdb shows one record per CDR3 protein and no DNA. The table for this sample gives 500,000 to 700,000 distinct CDR3 sequences. J is TRBJ1-1 and V is TRBV4-3. The TCR sequence derives from a man in his late teens or twenties in good health. Input material: blood T cells: a sorted CD56 or NKG2C T cell subset, CD4+ or CD8+ T cells, or bulk PBMC T cells (not recorded which). CDR3 protein: CASTQGLLLNTEAFF.